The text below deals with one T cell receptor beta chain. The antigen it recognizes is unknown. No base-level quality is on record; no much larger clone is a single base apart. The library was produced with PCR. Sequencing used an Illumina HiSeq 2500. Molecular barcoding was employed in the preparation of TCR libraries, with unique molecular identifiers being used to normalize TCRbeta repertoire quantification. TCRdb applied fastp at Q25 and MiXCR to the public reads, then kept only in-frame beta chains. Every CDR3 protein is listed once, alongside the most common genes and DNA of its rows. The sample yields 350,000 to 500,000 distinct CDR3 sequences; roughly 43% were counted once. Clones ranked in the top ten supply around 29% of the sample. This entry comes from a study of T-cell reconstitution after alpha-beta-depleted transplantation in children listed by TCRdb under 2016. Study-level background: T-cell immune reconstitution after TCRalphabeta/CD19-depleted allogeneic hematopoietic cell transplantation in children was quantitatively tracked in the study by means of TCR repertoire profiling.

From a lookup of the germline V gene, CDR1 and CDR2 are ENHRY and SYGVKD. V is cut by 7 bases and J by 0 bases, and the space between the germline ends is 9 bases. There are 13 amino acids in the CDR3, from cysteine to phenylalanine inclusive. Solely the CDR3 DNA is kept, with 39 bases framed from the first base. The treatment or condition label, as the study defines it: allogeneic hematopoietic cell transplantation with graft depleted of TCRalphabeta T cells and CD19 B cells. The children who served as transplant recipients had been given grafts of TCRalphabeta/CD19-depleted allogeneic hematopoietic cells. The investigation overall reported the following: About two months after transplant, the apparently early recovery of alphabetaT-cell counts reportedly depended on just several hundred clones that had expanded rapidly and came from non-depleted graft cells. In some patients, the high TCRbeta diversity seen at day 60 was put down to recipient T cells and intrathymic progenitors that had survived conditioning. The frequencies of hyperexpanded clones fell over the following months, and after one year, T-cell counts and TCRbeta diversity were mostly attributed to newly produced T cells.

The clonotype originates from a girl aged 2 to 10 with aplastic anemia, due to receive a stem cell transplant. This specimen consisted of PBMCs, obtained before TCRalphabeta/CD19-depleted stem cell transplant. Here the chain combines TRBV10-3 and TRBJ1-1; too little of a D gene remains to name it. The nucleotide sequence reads TGTGCCATCAAGGAGGGAATGAACACTGAAGCTTTCTTT. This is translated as CAIKEGMNTEAFF.